These T cell receptor beta chains were read from a single sample in a study of blood T cell repertoires in COVID-19. Repertoires were generated with immunoSEQ multiplex PCR, while TCRdb's copy carries only in-frame clones and drops some. Of 150,000 to 200,000 clones in the sample, 70% to 90% were seen once. Sequencing was performed on peripheral blood. The receptor set was obtained from a man aged 55 to 69 with acute or convalescent COVID-19. CDR3s include the opening cysteine and the closing phenylalanine or tryptophan. Each record gives: clone size, V gene, D gene, J gene, CDR3 protein, CDR3 DNA. D genes are given only for firm matches. Some rows have no size entry. The others give once, few or many, or a class for an expanded clone.

-	TRBV27	-	TRBJ2-3	CASSFLGASSTDTQYF	TGTGCCAGCAGTTTCCTTGGGGCGTCTAGCACAGATACGCAGTATTTT
-	TRBV9	-	TRBJ2-1	CASSPHGGDEQFF	TGTGCCAGCAGCCCTCACGGGGGTGATGAGCAGTTCTTC
-	TRBV6-2/TRBV6-3	TRBD1	TRBJ1-1	CASSYPQGARNTEAFF	TGTGCCAGCAGTTACCCTCAGGGGGCTCGGAACACTGAAGCTTTCTTT
-	TRBV5-1	-	TRBJ1-1	CASSSGLETEAFF	TGCGCCAGCAGTAGTGGACTGGAAACTGAAGCTTTCTTT
-	TRBV5-6	TRBD1	TRBJ1-2	CASSFPIDRGNYGYTF	TGTGCCAGCAGCTTCCCAATTGACAGGGGGAACTATGGCTACACCTTC
-	TRBV19	-	TRBJ1-4	CASSQRYNEKLFF	TGTGCCAGTAGTCAGCGGTATAATGAAAAACTGTTTTTT
-	TRBV6-2/TRBV6-3	TRBD1	TRBJ2-4	CASSLDRGLFKNIQYF	TGTGCCAGCAGCTTGGACAGGGGTTTATTCAAAAACATTCAGTACTTC
-	TRBV5-1	-	TRBJ1-4	CASSLLAGREKLFF	TGCGCCAGCAGCTTACTGGCAGGGCGAGAAAAACTGTTTTTT
-	TRBV5-1	-	TRBJ1-2	CASSLEPGTGVYGYTF	TGCGCCAGCAGCTTGGAGCCGGGGACTGGGGTCTATGGCTACACCTTC
-	TRBV18	-	TRBJ2-1	CASSPPVTGEQFF	TGTGCCAGCTCACCACCGGTAACAGGTGAGCAGTTCTTC
once	TRBV15	-	TRBJ2-5	CATSRGLDRGETQYF	TGTGCCACCAGCAGAGGACTGGATCGCGGAGAGACCCAGTACTTC
-	TRBV19	TRBD2	TRBJ2-1	CASSMTSGRNNEQFF	TGTGCCAGTAGTATGACTAGCGGGAGGAACAATGAGCAGTTCTTC
-	TRBV28	-	TRBJ1-5	CASSATGGGVNQPHHF	TGTGCCAGCTCCGCAACCGGCGGCGGAGTAAATCAGCCCCATCATTTT
-	TRBV7-9	-	TRBJ1-2	CASSLDLNYGYTF	TGTGCCAGCAGCTTAGACTTGAACTATGGCTACACCTTC
-	TRBV5-1	TRBD2	TRBJ2-2	CASSGTSATNTGELFF	TGCGCCAGCAGCGGGACTAGCGCCACGAACACCGGGGAGCTGTTTTTT
-	TRBV5-1	-	TRBJ1-4	CASSLEQGREKLFF	TGCGCCAGCAGCTTGGAACAGGGCCGTGAAAAACTGTTTTTT
-	TRBV12-5	TRBD2	TRBJ2-2	CASGLPAPSGRIQRTGELFF	TGTGCTAGTGGTTTGCCAGCTCCTAGCGGGAGGATCCAAAGGACCGGGGAGCTGTTTTTT
-	TRBV28	TRBD1	TRBJ1-6	CASSSLGQAGSPLHF	TGTGCCAGCAGTTCGCTGGGACAGGCAGGATCACCCCTCCACTTT
-	TRBV19	TRBD2	TRBJ2-3	CASGRGKGTDTQYF	TGTGCCAGTGGGAGGGGTAAAGGCACAGATACGCAGTATTTT
-	TRBV6-6	-	TRBJ1-2	CASSTGQNYGYTF	TGTGCCAGCAGCACCGGACAGAACTATGGCTACACCTTC
-	TRBV5-1	TRBD2	TRBJ2-2	CASSLGTGTSGRRGTGELFF	TGCGCCAGCAGCTTGGGAACCGGGACTAGCGGGAGGAGGGGCACCGGGGAGCTGTTTTTT